The 5 T cell receptor beta chains in this list originate from one sample, sequenced in a study of blood T cells in healthy people across ages. A second PCR of 7 to 11 cycles used a sample-barcoded 5' primer and a J-beta primer mix. One entry per CDR3 protein, called by TCRdb with MiXCR from the 5' RACE reads. The top ten hold 3.7% of the sample, which has about 800,000 distinct CDR3 sequences, 20% to 25% seen once. This sample also belongs to another study, concerning T cells of mothers and their children.

Sequenced sample: blood. The receptor source for this set is a boy aged 10-17 years in good health.

The rearrangement joins TRBV4-3 to TRBJ1-2; D may be TRBD1 (5 bases). V was pared by 0 bases and J by 7 bases, with 18 bases between. The CDR3 contains 16 residues. The germline CDR1 and CDR2 sequences are LGHNA and YSLEER. CDR3 in amino acids: CASSQDGSGESFGYTF. DNA of the CDR3: TGCGCCAGCAGCCAAGATGGTTCGGGGGAATCGTTTGGCTACACCTTC.

CDR3 in amino acids: CASSQRGDEQYF. CDR3 sequence (DNA): TGTGCCAGCAGCCAGAGGGGGGACGAGCAGTACTTC. This chain joins TRBV3-1 and TRBJ2-7, with D tentatively TRBD1 or TRBD2 (6 bases each). CDR1 LGHDT and CDR2 YNNKEL come from the germline V gene (reference sequence). The CDR3 spans 12 residues. The V and J ends lost 3 bases and 5 bases respectively, with 8 bases between them.

The CDR3 DNA follows: TGTGCCAGCAGTTTGTGGGGCACTGGGGCCAACGTCCTGACTTTC. This gives the protein CASSLWGTGANVLTF. The gene calls are TRBV28 and TRBJ2-6; tentative D call: TRBD1 (5 bases). Germline-derived CDR1 and CDR2 are MDHEN and SYDVKM. This CDR3 comprises 15 residues. V was clipped by 3 bases and J by 2 bases, with 8 bases between them. Full variable domain (outside the CDR3, taken from reference TRBV28 and TRBJ2-6): DVKVTQSSRYLVKRTGEKVFLECVQDMDHENMFWYRQDPGLGLRLIYFSYDVKMKEKGDIPEGYSVSREKKERFSLILESASTNQTSMYLCASSLWGTGANVLTFGAGSRLTVL.

This clonotype has more than one count but fewer than ten. The V and J genes are TRBV7-6 and TRBJ2-5; D ambiguous. The germline V gene has CDR1 SGHVS and CDR2 FNYEAQ. V gave up 2 bases and J gave up 0 bases, with 10 bases separating them. The CDR3 contains 15 residues. The CDR3 here is CASSLFGGDQETQYF. DNA of the CDR3: TGTGCCAGCAGCTTATTCGGCGGCGACCAAGAGACCCAGTACTTC.

This chain uses TRBV6-2 or TRBV6-3 with TRBJ2-5; tentative D call: TRBD1 (6 bases). Germline CDR1 and CDR2: MNHEY and SVGEGT. With 0 bases removed from V and 4 bases from J, the gap between germline ends came to 15 bases. The CDR3 has 16 residues. CDR3 in amino acids: CASSYSNYQGRETQYF. Written as DNA, the CDR3 is TGTGCCAGCAGTTACTCGAACTATCAGGGGCGAGAGACCCAGTACTTC.